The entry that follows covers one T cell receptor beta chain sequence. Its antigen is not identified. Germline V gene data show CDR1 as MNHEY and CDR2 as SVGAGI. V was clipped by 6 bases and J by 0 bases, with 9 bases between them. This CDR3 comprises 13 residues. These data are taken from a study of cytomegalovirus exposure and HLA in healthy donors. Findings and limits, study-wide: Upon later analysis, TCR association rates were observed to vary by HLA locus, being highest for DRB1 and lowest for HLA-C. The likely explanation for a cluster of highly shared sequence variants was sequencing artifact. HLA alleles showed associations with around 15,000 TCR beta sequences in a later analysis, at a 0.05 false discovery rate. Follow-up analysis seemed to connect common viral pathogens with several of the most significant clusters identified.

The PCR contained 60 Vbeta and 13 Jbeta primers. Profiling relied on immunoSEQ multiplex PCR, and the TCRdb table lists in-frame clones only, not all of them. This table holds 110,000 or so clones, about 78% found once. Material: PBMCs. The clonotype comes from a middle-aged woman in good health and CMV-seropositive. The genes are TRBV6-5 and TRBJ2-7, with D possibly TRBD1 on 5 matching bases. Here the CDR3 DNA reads TGTGCCAGCAGCCAGGGTTCCTCCTACGAGCAGTACTTC. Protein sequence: CASSQGSSYEQYF.